These 21 T cell receptor beta chains came from one sample sequenced in a study of regulatory T cells in long-lasting Graves disease. To make TCR beta libraries, researchers used iRepertoire HTBI primers and Arm-PCR of CDR3 regions. TCRdb ran MiXCR on the multiplex PCR reads and lists one entry per CDR3 protein. The profile shows 350,000 to 550,000 distinct CDR3 sequences, 15% to 20% of them singletons. Time point defined: newly diagnosed GD, antithyroid drugs for less than 3 months. PBMC-extracted RNA yielded the TCR library. Another study also made use of these data, one on T cells in Graves' hyperthyroidism and ophthalmopathy.

This material consisted of peripheral blood mononuclear cells (PBMCs), taken at new diagnosis, from a patient treated with antithyroid drugs. These receptors originate from a woman between 18 and 30 years old with Graves disease.

V and J are TRBV24-1 and TRBJ2-3; D is possibly TRBD2 (6 bases). The CDR3 is 17 residues long. Trimming stripped 5 bases from V and 1 base from J, with 18 bases between. Germline CDR1 and CDR2: KGHDR and SFDVKD. The CDR3 is CATSVTGLAEGTDTQYF. The CDR3 coding sequence is TGTGCCACCAGTGTCACGGGACTCGCGGAGGGCACAGATACGCAGTATTTT.

The gene calls are TRBV29-1 and TRBJ2-1, with TRBD2 as a possible D gene (7 bases). The CDR3 runs to 14 residues. V gave up 7 bases and J gave up 3 bases, with 16 bases separating them. Germline V gene lookup returns CDR1 SQVTM and CDR2 ANQGSEA. CDR3 nucleotides: TGCAGCGGGTTGGGGGCGGGAGTCTACAATGAGCAGTTCTTC. Amino acid sequence: CSGLGAGVYNEQFF.

With respect to this clonotype: A read error may explain this, as a much larger clone is one base away. This CDR3 reads CAWSSGIMSSGQYF. DNA of the CDR3: TGTGCCTGGAGCTCCGGGATAATGAGCTCCGGGCAGTACTTC. The chain links TRBV30 to TRBJ2-7, with a tentative D call TRBD2 (5 bases). Trimming took 3 bases from V and 9 from J, leaving 21 bases between them. The CDR3 extends over 14 amino acids. In germline, CDR1 is GTSNPN, CDR2 SVGIG (reference sequence).

V is TRBV15 and J is TRBJ1-3, with D perhaps TRBD1 (5 bases). Trimming left V 5 bases short and J 2 bases short, with 10 bases between. Germline CDR1 LNHNV, CDR2 YYDKDF (reference sequence). There are 14 residues in the CDR3. CDR3 in amino acids: CATSQGLAGNTIYF. The CDR3 DNA follows: TGTGCCACCAGCCAGGGCTTAGCTGGAAACACCATATATTTT. Drawing the rest from reference TRBV15 and TRBJ1-3, the complete variable domain is DAMVIQNPRYQVTQFGKPVTLSCSQTLNHNVMYWYQQKSSQAPKLLFHYYDKDFNNEADTPDNFQSRRPNTSFCFLDIRSPGLGDTAMYLCATSQGLAGNTIYFGEGSWLTVV.

This clonotype has a handful of counts. The chain carries TRBV19 and TRBJ1-2, with 7 bases identical to TRBD1. J lost 7 bases, V lost 6 bases, and 11 bases had no gene match. Germline-derived CDR1 and CDR2 are LNHDA and SQIVND (reference sequence). The CDR3 runs 14 residues. In nucleotides, the CDR3 is TGTGCCAGTAGGACCGACAGGGCCTTTGGTGGCTACACCTTC. Protein sequence: CASRTDRAFGGYTF.

This chain links TRBV11-2 with TRBJ1-5, with 7 nucleotides matching TRBD1. Germline V CDR1 and CDR2: SGHAT, FQNNGV. The CDR3 loop spans 16 amino acids. V trimming: 0 bases; J trimming: 2 bases; junction bases outside the gene matches: 4. The CDR3 region is CASSLEAGTGNQPQHF. The DNA for the CDR3 is TGTGCCAGCAGCTTAGAGGCCGGGACAGGCAATCAGCCCCAGCATTTT.

The sample holds many counts of this clonotype. The rearrangement links TRBV11-2 to TRBJ1-4; no clear D. The V gene lost 8 bases and the J gene lost 1 base, with 11 bases spanning the gap. The CDR3 spans 14 residues. Per the germline V gene, CDR1 is SGHAT and CDR2 is FQNNGV. Written as DNA, the CDR3 is TGTGCCAGCGGAAGCCTTGGAACTAATGAAAAACTGTTTTTT. It yields the protein CASGSLGTNEKLFF.

The chain uses TRBV19 and TRBJ1-5; D possibly corresponds to TRBD1 (6 bases). V was cut by 1 base and J by 8 bases, with 12 bases left in between. Germline lookup yields CDR1 LNHDA and CDR2 SQIVND (reference sequence). The CDR3 covers 14 residues. CDR3 sequence (DNA): TGTGCCAGTAGTATAGGAGGCAGGGGTAAGCCCCAGCATTTT. Amino acids: CASSIGGRGKPQHF.

The table lists this clonotype with many counts. This chain uses TRBV2 with TRBJ2-1, with 12 bases fitting TRBD2. The V gene's germline CDR1 is SNHLY and CDR2 FYNNEI. CDR3 length: 13 amino acids. Germline trimming cut 11 bases from V and 4 bases from J; bases unmatched to any gene: 3. CDR3 DNA: TGTGCCCGGGGGACTAGCGGGTACAATGAGCAGTTCTTC. This encodes CARGTSGYNEQFF.

This clonotype came up many times. J is TRBJ1-1 and V is TRBV30; the match to TRBD1 covers 9 bases. Germline V gene lookup returns CDR1 GTSNPN and CDR2 SVGIG (reference sequence). The CDR3 covers 13 residues. J lost 4 bases, V lost 1 base, and 1 base had no gene match. This CDR3 is CAWSGQGGTEAFF. CDR3 bases: TGTGCCTGGAGTGGACAGGGGGGCACTGAAGCTTTCTTT.

V usage is TRBV2 and J usage is TRBJ2-1, with 7 bases aligning to TRBD1. The CDR3 spans 17 residues. From germline, CDR1 is SNHLY and CDR2 FYNNEI. J gave up 5 bases and V 6 bases, and 16 bases lay outside the gene matches. The DNA for the CDR3 is TGTGCCAGCAGGGGAACCCGACAGGGCCCTGTAGACAATGAGCAGTTCTTC. This translates into CASRGTRQGPVDNEQFF.

This clonotype showed up many times. The V gene is TRBV5-8, the J gene TRBJ2-5; tentatively, D is TRBD1 or TRBD2 (5 bases each). The germline CDR1 and CDR2 sequences are SGHTS and YDEGEE. V was clipped by 5 bases and J by 5 bases, with 19 bases between them. This CDR3 has 15 amino acids. The chain's CDR3 is CASRGTTLSRETQYF. The CDR3 DNA is TGTGCCAGCAGGGGGACGACGCTATCCCGGGAGACCCAGTACTTC. Complete variable domain (other parts from reference TRBV5-8 and TRBJ2-5): EAGVTQSPTHLIKTRGQQATLRCSPISGHTSVYWYQQALGLGLQFLLWYDEGEERNRGNFPPRFSGRQFPNYSSELNVNALELEDSALYLCASRGTTLSRETQYFGPGTRLLVL.

This clonotype was seen at least ten times. The chain links TRBV7-2 to TRBJ2-5; 7 bases match TRBD1. The V gene's germline CDR1 is SGHTA and CDR2 FQGNSA. V was pared by 5 bases and J by 1 base, with 19 bases of the junction left unmatched. This CDR3 region has 19 residues. The CDR3 spells CASSRTPLEAGGGQETQYF. CDR3 sequence (DNA): TGTGCCAGCAGCCGAACGCCCCTAGAGGCAGGGGGTGGCCAAGAGACCCAGTACTTC.

This clonotype appeared many times. The rearrangement joins TRBV12-3 or TRBV12-4 to TRBJ2-5, with 8 bases identical to TRBD2. CDR3 length equals 14 residues. The ends lost 6 bases at V and 2 bases at J; junction bases unmatched: 5. In nucleotides, the CDR3 is TGTGCCAGCAGCCCGGGACTAGTACAAGAGACCCAGTACTTC. Protein sequence: CASSPGLVQETQYF.

This clonotype appeared a few times. The chain employs TRBV2 and TRBJ2-2; 8 nucleotides agree with TRBD2. V gave up 8 bases and J gave up 5 bases; unmatched junction bases: 7. CDR1 and CDR2 (germline): SNHLY, FYNNEI. The CDR3 covers 14 residues. The CDR3 sequence: CASRISGNTGELFF. CDR3 coding DNA: TGTGCCAGCCGCATTAGCGGGAATACCGGGGAGCTGTTTTTT.

The J gene is TRBJ2-3, the V gene TRBV9; no definite D call. CDR1 SGDLS and CDR2 YYNGEE come from the germline V gene. The CDR3 sequence is 14 residues long. Trimming left V 3 bases short and J 2 bases short, with 10 bases between. CDR3 sequence: CASSAVGNTDTQYF. DNA of the CDR3: TGTGCCAGCAGCGCGGTTGGGAACACAGATACGCAGTATTTT.

This clonotype was observed once. The germline gene is not matched at one end of the junction; a read error may be the cause. The chain combines TRBV5-5 with TRBJ2-5; D remains ambiguous. Germline lookup yields CDR1 SGHKS and CDR2 YYEKEE (reference sequence). The CDR3 totals 11 residues. The CDR3 region has the DNA TGTGCCAGCAGCCAAGACGAGAACCAGTACTTC. Its translation is CASSQDENQYF.

This clonotype showed up many times. V is TRBV12-3 or TRBV12-4 and J is TRBJ2-7, with 7 nucleotides matching TRBD2. This CDR3 has 16 residues. The J segment lost 5 bases and the V segment lost 5 bases, leaving 15 bases of the junction unmatched. CDR3 region: CASSLIWGRDYDEQYF. The CDR3, as DNA: TGTGCCAGCAGTCTTATCTGGGGGAGGGACTACGACGAGCAGTACTTC.

This clonotype was counted at least ten times. The rearrangement links TRBV29-1 to TRBJ1-2; D remains unclear. The germline V gene encodes CDR1 SQVTM and CDR2 ANQGSEA. The V gene lost 8 bases and the J gene lost 6 bases, with 4 bases spanning the gap. The length of the CDR3 is 8 residues. The CDR3 spells CSLNGYTF. Written as DNA, the CDR3 is TGCAGCCTTAATGGCTACACCTTC.

The chain joins TRBV29-1 to TRBJ2-2; D could derive from TRBD1 or TRBD2 (5 bases each). Germline lookup yields CDR1 SQVTM and CDR2 ANQGSEA. CDR3 size: 13 residues. Trimming cost V 4 bases and J 4 bases, with 10 bases left between them. This CDR3 reads CSVVGTSTGELFF. The CDR3 coding sequence is TGCAGCGTTGTGGGGACGAGCACCGGGGAGCTGTTTTTT.

This clonotype was detected only a few times. This chain connects TRBV20-1 to TRBJ2-1; D not certain. Trimming removed 5 bases from V and 2 bases from J, with 10 bases in between. Germline V gene lookup returns CDR1 DFQATT and CDR2 SNEGSKA (reference sequence). CDR3 length equals 13 residues. The CDR3 DNA is TGCAGTGCTTCACGGAGTCCCTACAATGAGCAGTTCTTC. Translation gives CSASRSPYNEQFF.